This TCR beta chain was obtained from a study of T cell repertoires in cytomegalovirus infection. The overall study: HLA-B-restricted CMV epitopes that are well studied were used alongside recently identified HLA-C-restricted ones. Study-wide results and limits: Ex vivo, HLA-C-restricted CMV-specific TCR beta clonotypes prevailed over the rest of the response. Of the TCR beta families, the public ones yielded a cumulative frequency that identified carriers of CMV plus the relevant HLA.

Of note for this clonotype: Its matching antigen is unknown.

Each CDR3 protein is one row after TCRdb ran MiXCR on the reads. The data show about 83,000 distinct CDR3 sequences, about 44% seen once. This clonotype originated in a human donor in good health (CMV status not recorded). Some clones in this sample may be carry-over from other donors' samples. The specimen was CD8+ T cells from cultured PBMCs, collected from culture after CMV antigen stimulation.

CDR3 amino acids: CASSYRVYEQYF. The CDR3 DNA follows: TGTGCCAGCAGCTACAGGGTCTACGAGCAGTACTTC. The V call is TRBV28, the J call TRBJ2-7, with D perhaps matching TRBD1 (6 bases). Germline V gene data show CDR1 as MDHEN and CDR2 as SYDVKM. V was clipped by 6 bases and J by 3 bases, with 9 bases between them. CDR3 length: 12 residues.